The 6 T cell receptor beta chains below all came from one sample that was sequenced in a study of blood T cell repertoires in COVID-19. Assay used: immunoSEQ multiplex PCR; TCRdb lists only in-frame clones, some missing. Of more than 200,000 clones listed, about four fifths were seen once; the top ten hold approximately 4.7%. Sequencing input: peripheral blood. The receptors here all came from a man over 45 with active or convalescent COVID-19.

The V call is TRBV3-1 (or the pseudogene TRBV3-2), the J call TRBJ1-1; D gene unclear. Germline V gene sequence: CDR1 LGHDT, CDR2 YNNKEL (reference sequence). The CDR3 contains 12 residues. Trimming stripped 2 bases from V and 11 bases from J, with 12 bases between. As DNA, the CDR3 is TGTGCCAGCAGCCAAAGGACGGGGTCTGCTTTCTTT. Translation gives CASSQRTGSAFF.

V is TRBV7-9 and J is TRBJ1-1, with D possibly being TRBD1 (5 bases). The CDR3 contains 15 residues. V lost 1 base and J 0 bases, leaving 9 bases between the germline ends. CDR1 is SEHNR, CDR2 FQNEAQ, per germline (reference sequence). The CDR3 DNA reads TGTGCCAGCAGCTTAGAAGGGGCCCTGAACACTGAAGCTTTCTTT. This encodes CASSLEGALNTEAFF.

This clone came up once. V usage is TRBV30 and J usage is TRBJ1-2, with 10 bases identical to TRBD1. Per germline, CDR1 GTSNPN and CDR2 SVGIG (reference sequence). V trimming: 5 bases; J trimming: 6 bases; junction bases outside the gene matches: 0. The CDR3 is 11 amino acids. CDR3 sequence: CAWGQGDGYTF. The CDR3 coding sequence is TGTGCCTGGGGACAGGGGGATGGCTACACCTTC. Variable domain in full (rest from reference TRBV30 and TRBJ1-2): SQTIHQWPATLVQPVGSPLSLECTVEGTSNPNLYWYRQAAGRGLQLLFYSVGIGQISSEVPQNLSASRPQDRQFILSSKKLLLSDSGFYLCAWGQGDGYTFGSGTRLTVV.

This clone was found once. The chain uses TRBV5-4 and TRBJ2-2, with 9 bases fitting TRBD2. CDR1 is SGHNT and CDR2 is YYREEE in the germline V gene (reference sequence). V gave up 5 bases and J gave up 4 bases; unmatched junction bases: 6. The CDR3 is made up of 15 amino acids. Written as DNA, the CDR3 is TGTGCCAGCAGACCCGGGACTAGCCCCACCGGGGAGCTGTTTTTT. Residues: CASRPGTSPTGELFF.

This rearrangement joins TRBV28 to TRBJ1-5; 9 nucleotides line up with TRBD1. V was pared by 5 bases and J by 1 base, with 3 bases of the junction left unmatched. There are 15 residues in the CDR3. Germline assignment: CDR1 MDHEN and CDR2 SYDVKM. CDR3 amino acids: CASSPGQGSNQPQHF. The CDR3 DNA reads TGTGCCAGCAGTCCCGGACAGGGGAGCAATCAGCCCCAGCATTTT.

This chain joins TRBV6-5 and TRBJ1-4, with 10 nucleotides matching TRBD1. V was clipped by 7 bases and J by 7 bases; unmatched bases: 6. There are 14 residues in the CDR3. The germline V gene encodes CDR1 MNHEY and CDR2 SVGAGI. The DNA for the CDR3 is TGTGCCAGCACCTGGGGACAGGGGCGTGAAAAACTGTTTTTT. Its protein is CASTWGQGREKLFF.